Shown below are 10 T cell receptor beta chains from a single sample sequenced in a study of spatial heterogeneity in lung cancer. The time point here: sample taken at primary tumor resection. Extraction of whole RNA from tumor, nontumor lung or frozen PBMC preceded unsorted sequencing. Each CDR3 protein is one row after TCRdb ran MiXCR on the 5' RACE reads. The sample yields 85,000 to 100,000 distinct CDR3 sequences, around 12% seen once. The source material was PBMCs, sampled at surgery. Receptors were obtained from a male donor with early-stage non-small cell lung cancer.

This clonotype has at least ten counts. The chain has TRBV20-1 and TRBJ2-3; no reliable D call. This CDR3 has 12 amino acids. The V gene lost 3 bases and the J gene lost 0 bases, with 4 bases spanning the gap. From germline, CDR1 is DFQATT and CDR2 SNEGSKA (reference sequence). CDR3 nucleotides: TGCAGTGCTAGTCCCAGCACAGATACGCAGTATTTT. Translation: CSASPSTDTQYF.

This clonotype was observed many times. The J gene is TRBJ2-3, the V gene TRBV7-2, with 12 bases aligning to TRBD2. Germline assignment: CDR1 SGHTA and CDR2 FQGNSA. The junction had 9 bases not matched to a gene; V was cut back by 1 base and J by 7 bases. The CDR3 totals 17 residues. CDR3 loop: CASSLVFLAGGPNTQYF. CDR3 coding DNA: TGTGCCAGCAGCTTAGTCTTCCTAGCGGGGGGGCCGAATACGCAGTATTTT. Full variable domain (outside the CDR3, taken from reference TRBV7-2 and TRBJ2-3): GAGVSQSPSNKVTEKGKDVELRCDPISGHTALYWYRQSLGQGLEFLIYFQGNSAPDKSGLPSDRFSAERTGGSVSTLTIQRTQQEDSAVYLCASSLVFLAGGPNTQYFGPGTRLTVL.

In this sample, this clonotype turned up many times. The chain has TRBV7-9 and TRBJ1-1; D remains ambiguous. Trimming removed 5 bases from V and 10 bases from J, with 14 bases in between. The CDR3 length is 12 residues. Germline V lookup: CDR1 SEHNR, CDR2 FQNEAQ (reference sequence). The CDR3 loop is CASSLRTGGAFF. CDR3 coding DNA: TGTGCCAGCAGCCTAAGGACCGGTGGAGCTTTCTTT.

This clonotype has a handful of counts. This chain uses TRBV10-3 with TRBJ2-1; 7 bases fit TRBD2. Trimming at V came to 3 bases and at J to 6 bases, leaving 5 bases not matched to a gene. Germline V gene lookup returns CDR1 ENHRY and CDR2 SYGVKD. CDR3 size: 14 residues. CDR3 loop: CAISDAGGSNEQFF. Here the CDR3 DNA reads TGTGCCATCAGTGATGCCGGGGGGTCCAATGAGCAGTTCTTC.

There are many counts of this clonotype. The CDR3 sequence is CAISESGTPAPYEQYF. The CDR3, as DNA: TGTGCCATCAGTGAGTCGGGGACTCCTGCTCCCTACGAGCAGTACTTC. V is TRBV10-3 and J is TRBJ2-7, with D possibly matching TRBD2 (6 bases). The CDR3 is 16 amino acids. Germline loops: CDR1 ENHRY, CDR2 SYGVKD. V lost 0 bases and J 2 bases, leaving 14 bases between the germline ends.

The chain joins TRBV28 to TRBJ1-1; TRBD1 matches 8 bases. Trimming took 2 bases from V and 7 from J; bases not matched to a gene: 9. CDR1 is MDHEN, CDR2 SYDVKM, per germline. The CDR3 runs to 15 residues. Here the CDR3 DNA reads TGTGCCAGCAGTTTAAGCACAGGGGGAGGGGTTGAAGCTTTCTTT. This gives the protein CASSLSTGGGVEAFF.

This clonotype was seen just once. CDR3: CASSLSRVADTQYF. CDR3 coding DNA: TGTGCCAGCAGCTTGTCGAGGGTTGCAGATACGCAGTATTTT. This sequence joins TRBV5-4 and TRBJ2-3; D may be TRBD2 (5 bases). The V gene lost 1 base and the J gene lost 4 bases, with 10 bases spanning the gap. The length of the CDR3 is 14 residues. The germline gives CDR1 SGHNT, CDR2 YYREEE (reference sequence).

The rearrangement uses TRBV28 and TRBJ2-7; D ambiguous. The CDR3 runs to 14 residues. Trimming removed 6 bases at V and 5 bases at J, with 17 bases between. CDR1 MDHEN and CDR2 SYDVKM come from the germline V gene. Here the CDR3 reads CASSPPGIQDEQYF. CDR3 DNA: TGTGCCAGCAGCCCGCCAGGCATTCAGGACGAGCAGTACTTC.

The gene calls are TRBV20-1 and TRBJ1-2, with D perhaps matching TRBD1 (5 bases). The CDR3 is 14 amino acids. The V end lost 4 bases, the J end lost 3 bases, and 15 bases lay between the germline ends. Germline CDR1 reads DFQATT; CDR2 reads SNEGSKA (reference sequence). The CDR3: CSAKRDVIYYGYTF. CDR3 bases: TGCAGTGCTAAAAGGGACGTCATCTACTATGGCTACACCTTC.

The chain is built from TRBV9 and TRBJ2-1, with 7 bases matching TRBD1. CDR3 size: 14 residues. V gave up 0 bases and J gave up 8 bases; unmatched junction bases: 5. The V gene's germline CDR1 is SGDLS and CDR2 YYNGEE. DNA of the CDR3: TGTGCCAGCAGCGTAGGAGGGGGCGCGTATGAGCAGTTCTTC. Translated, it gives CASSVGGGAYEQFF.